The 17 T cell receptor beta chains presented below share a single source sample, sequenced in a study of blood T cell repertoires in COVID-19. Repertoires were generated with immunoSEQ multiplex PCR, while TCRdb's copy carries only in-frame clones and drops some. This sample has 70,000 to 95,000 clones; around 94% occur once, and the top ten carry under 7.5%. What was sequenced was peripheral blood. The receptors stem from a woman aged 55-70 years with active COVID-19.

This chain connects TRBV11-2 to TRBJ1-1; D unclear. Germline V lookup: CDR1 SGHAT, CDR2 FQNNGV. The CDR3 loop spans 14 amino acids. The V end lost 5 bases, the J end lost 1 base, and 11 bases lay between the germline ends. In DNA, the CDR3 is TGTGCCAGCAGCGGTACACGGGGGAACACTGAAGCTTTCTTT. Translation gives CASSGTRGNTEAFF.

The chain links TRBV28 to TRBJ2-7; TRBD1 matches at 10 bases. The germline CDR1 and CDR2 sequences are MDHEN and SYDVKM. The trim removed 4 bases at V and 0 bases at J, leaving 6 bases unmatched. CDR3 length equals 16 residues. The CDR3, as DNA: TGTGCCAGCAGTTCGCCGGGACAGGGGAGCTCCTACGAGCAGTACTTC. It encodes CASSSPGQGSSYEQYF.

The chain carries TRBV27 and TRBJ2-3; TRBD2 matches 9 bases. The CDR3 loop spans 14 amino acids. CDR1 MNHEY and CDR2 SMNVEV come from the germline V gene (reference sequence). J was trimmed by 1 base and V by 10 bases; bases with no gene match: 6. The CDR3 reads CATQRGVGTDTQYF. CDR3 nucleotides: TGTGCCACCCAGCGGGGGGTTGGCACAGATACGCAGTATTTT.

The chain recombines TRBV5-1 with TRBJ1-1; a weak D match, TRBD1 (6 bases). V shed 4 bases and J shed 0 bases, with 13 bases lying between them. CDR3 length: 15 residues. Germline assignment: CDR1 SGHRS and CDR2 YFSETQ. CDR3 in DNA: TGCGCCAGCAGCGGACCGGACAGATTGAACACTGAAGCTTTCTTT. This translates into CASSGPDRLNTEAFF.

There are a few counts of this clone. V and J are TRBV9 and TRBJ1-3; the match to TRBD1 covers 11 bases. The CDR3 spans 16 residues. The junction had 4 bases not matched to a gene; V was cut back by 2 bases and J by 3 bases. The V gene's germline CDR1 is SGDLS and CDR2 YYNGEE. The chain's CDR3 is CASSVGDRGFGNTIYF. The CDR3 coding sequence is TGTGCCAGCAGCGTGGGGGACAGGGGGTTTGGAAACACCATATATTTT.

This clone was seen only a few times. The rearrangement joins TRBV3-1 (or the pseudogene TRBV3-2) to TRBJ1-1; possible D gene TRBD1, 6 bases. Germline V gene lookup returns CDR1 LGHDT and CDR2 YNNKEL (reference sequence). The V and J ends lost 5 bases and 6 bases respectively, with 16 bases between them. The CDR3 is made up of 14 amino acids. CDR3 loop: CASSYQGRGAEAFF. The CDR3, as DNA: TGTGCCAGCAGCTACCAGGGGCGGGGGGCTGAAGCTTTCTTT.

The CDR3 region is CAWSKDRGPNEKLFF. The DNA of the CDR3 is TGTGCCTGGAGTAAGGACAGGGGGCCTAATGAAAAACTGTTTTTT. The V call is TRBV30, the J call TRBJ1-4, with 11 nucleotides matching TRBD1. The V segment lost 2 bases and the J segment 3 bases; nucleotides outside the gene matches: 2. This CDR3 contains 15 residues. CDR1 GTSNPN and CDR2 SVGIG come from the germline V gene (reference sequence). Using reference TRBV30 and TRBJ1-4 for the parts outside the CDR3, the full variable domain is SQTIHQWPATLVQPVGSPLSLECTVEGTSNPNLYWYRQAAGRGLQLLFYSVGIGQISSEVPQNLSASRPQDRQFILSSKKLLLSDSGFYLCAWSKDRGPNEKLFFGSGTQLSVL.

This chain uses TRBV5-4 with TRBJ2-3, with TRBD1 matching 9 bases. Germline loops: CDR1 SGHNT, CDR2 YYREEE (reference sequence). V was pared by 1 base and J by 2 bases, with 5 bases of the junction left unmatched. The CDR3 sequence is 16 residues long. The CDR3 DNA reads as TGTGCCAGCAGCTTGAGGACAGGGGTGGCCACAGATACGCAGTATTTT. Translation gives CASSLRTGVATDTQYF.

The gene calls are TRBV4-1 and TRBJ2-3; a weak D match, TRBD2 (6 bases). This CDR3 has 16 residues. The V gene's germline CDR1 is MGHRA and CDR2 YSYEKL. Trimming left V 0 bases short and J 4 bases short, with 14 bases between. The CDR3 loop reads CASSQDWRGGPDTQYF. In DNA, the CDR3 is TGCGCCAGCAGCCAAGATTGGAGGGGAGGACCAGATACGCAGTATTTT.

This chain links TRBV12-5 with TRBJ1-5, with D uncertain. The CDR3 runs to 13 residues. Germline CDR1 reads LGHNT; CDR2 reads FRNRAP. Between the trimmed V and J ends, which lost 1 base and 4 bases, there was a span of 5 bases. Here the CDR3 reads CASGLGTNQPQHF. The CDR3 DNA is TGTGCTAGTGGTTTGGGTACTAATCAGCCCCAGCATTTT. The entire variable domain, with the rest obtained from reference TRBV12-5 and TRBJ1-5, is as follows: DARVTQTPRHKVTEMGQEVTMRCQPILGHNTVFWYRQTMMQGLELLAYFRNRAPLDDSGMPKDRFSAEMPDATLATLKIQPSEPRDSAVYFCASGLGTNQPQHFGDGTRLSIL.

The CDR3 region has the DNA TGTGCCAGCAGCTTGAGGCAACTAGCGGGGGTATACAATGAGCAGTTCTTC. It encodes CASSLRQLAGVYNEQFF. The V gene is TRBV5-4, the J gene TRBJ2-1; TRBD2 agrees at 11 bases. V lost 1 base, J lost 4 bases, and 7 bases stayed unmatched. The germline V gene encodes CDR1 SGHNT and CDR2 YYREEE (reference sequence). This CDR3 is built from 17 residues.

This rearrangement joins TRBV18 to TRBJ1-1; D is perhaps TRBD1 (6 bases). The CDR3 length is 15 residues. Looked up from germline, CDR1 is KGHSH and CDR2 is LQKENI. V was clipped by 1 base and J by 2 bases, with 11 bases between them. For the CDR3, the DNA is TGTGCCAGCTCACCACGCGGGGGGCAAAACACTGAAGCTTTCTTT. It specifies CASSPRGGQNTEAFF.

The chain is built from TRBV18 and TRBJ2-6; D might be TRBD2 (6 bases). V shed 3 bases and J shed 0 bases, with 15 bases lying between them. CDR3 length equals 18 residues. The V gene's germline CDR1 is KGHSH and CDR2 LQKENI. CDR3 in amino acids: CASSPGLRKSSGANVLTF. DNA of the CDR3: TGTGCCAGCTCACCGGGACTCCGGAAAAGCTCTGGGGCCAACGTCCTGACTTTC.

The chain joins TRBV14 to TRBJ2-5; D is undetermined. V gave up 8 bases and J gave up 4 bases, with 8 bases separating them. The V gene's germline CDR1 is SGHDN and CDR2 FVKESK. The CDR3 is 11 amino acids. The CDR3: CASASVETQYF. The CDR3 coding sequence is TGTGCCAGCGCATCGGTAGAGACCCAGTACTTC.

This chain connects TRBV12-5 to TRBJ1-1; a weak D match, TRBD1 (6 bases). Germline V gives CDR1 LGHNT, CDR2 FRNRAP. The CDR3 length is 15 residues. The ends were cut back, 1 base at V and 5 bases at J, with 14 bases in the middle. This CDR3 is CASGLGSGDRTEAFF. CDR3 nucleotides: TGTGCTAGTGGTTTGGGGTCAGGGGATAGAACTGAAGCTTTCTTT.

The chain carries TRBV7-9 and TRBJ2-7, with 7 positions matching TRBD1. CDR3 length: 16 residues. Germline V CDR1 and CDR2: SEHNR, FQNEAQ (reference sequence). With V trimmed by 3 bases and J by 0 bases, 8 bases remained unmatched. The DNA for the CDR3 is TGTGCCAGCAGCTTGACTAACAGGGGTTTCTCCTACGAGCAGTACTTC. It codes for CASSLTNRGFSYEQYF.

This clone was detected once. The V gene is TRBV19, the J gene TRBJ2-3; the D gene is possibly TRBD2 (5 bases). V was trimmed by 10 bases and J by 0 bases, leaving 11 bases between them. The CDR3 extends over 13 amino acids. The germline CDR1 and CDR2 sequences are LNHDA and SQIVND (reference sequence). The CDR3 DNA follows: TGTGCCATCCTGCCGGGGAGCACAGATACGCAGTATTTT. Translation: CAILPGSTDTQYF.